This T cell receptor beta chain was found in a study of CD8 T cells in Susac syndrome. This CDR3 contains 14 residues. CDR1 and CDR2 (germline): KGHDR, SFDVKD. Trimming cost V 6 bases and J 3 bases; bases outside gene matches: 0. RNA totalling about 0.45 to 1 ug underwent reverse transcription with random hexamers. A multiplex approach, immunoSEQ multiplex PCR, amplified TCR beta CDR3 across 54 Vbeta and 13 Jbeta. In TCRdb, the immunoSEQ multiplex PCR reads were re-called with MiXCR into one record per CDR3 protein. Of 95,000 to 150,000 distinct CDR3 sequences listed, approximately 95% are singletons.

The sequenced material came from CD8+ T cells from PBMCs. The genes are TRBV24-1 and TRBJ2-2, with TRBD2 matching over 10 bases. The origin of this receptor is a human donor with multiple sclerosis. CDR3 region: CATSSGRDTGELFF. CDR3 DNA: TGTGCCACCAGTAGCGGGAGGGACACCGGGGAGCTGTTTTTT.